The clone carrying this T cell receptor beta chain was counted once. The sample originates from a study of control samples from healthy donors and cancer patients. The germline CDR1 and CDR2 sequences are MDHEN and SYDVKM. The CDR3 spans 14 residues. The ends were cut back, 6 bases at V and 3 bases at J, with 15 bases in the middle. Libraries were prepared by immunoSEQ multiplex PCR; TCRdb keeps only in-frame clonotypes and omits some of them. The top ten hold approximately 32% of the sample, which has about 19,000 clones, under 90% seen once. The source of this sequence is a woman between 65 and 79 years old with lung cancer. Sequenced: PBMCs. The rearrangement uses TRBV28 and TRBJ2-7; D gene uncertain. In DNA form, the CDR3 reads TGTGCCAGCAGACGGACCCTCCGGGTCTACGAGCAGTACTTC. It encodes CASRRTLRVYEQYF.